This is a list of T cell receptor beta chains from one sample in a study of cytomegalovirus exposure and HLA in healthy donors. This table comes from immunoSEQ multiplex PCR, and its TCRdb copy is limited to in-frame clones, with some not included. In the table there are more than 150,000 clones, around 89% of which are singletons. The sequenced sample consisted of PBMCs. All receptors derive from a man between 18 and 35 years old in good health and CMV-seronegative. The CDR3 runs from the conserved cysteine through the conserved F or W. D genes are given only for firm matches. Size is omitted from some rows. Given values are once, few, many or a class for expanded clones.

J gene	D gene	clone size	V gene	CDR3 protein	CDR3 DNA
TRBJ2-7	-	-	TRBV14	CASSQVGAVDEQYF	TGTGCCAGCAGCCAAGTAGGGGCAGTCGACGAGCAGTACTTC
TRBJ2-1	-	-	TRBV5-1	CASSLLNEQFF	TGCGCCAGCAGCTTGCTAAATGAGCAGTTCTTC
TRBJ2-2	-	few	TRBV6-5	CASSYGGATGELFF	TGTGCCAGCAGCTACGGCGGGGCCACCGGGGAGCTGTTTTTT
TRBJ2-4	-	-	TRBV28	CASSLYGDQGKNIQYF	TGTGCCAGCAGTTTATATGGGGATCAGGGCAAAAACATTCAGTACTTC
TRBJ2-7	TRBD1	-	TRBV5-1	CASSLATGMTTEQYF	TGCGCCAGCAGCTTGGCGACAGGGATGACGACCGAGCAGTACTTC
TRBJ2-5	-	-	TRBV10-1	CASSGDKQETQYF	TGCGCCAGCAGTGGGGACAAACAAGAGACCCAGTACTTC
TRBJ1-1	-	once	TRBV6-5	CASSTRQVTNTEAFF	TGTGCCAGCAGTACCCGACAAGTTACGAACACTGAAGCTTTCTTT
TRBJ1-3	TRBD1	-	TRBV6-6	CASRDRGRVDTIYF	TGTGCCAGCAGGGACAGGGGGCGCGTAGACACCATATATTTT
TRBJ2-7	-	-	TRBV6-1	CASVWPGEANYEQYF	TGTGCCAGCGTTTGGCCCGGAGAGGCTAACTACGAGCAGTACTTC
TRBJ1-1	-	-	TRBV27	CASSFGGRGTEAFF	TGTGCCAGCAGTTTCGGGGGGAGGGGAACTGAAGCTTTCTTT
TRBJ1-3	TRBD1	-	TRBV7-9	CASSSRADRGSSGNTIYF	TGTGCCAGCAGCTCCCGAGCAGACAGGGGAAGCTCTGGAAACACCATATATTTT
TRBJ1-3	-	-	TRBV2	CASSTGHRLNTIYF	TGTGCCAGCAGTACGGGACACCGATTAAACACCATATATTTT
TRBJ2-4	TRBD1	-	TRBV27	CASSSTPDRGRNIQYF	TGTGCCAGCAGTTCCACCCCCGACAGGGGGCGAAACATTCAGTACTTC
TRBJ2-4	-	once	TRBV2	CASRNPKPGRQYF	TGTGCCAGCAGGAACCCGAAGCCGGGGAGACAGTACTTC
TRBJ2-3	-	-	TRBV4-1	CASSQERGYTGDTQYF	TGCGCCAGCAGCCAAGAAAGGGGGTACACAGGGGATACGCAGTATTTT
TRBJ2-3	-	once	TRBV9	CASSLRTTSVNTQYF	TGTGCCAGCAGCCTGAGGACTACGTCCGTAAATACGCAGTATTTT
TRBJ2-2	-	-	TRBV10-2	CASSESAGYTGELFF	TGCGCCAGCAGTGAGTCGGCGGGGTACACCGGGGAGCTGTTTTTT
TRBJ2-5	TRBD1	-	TRBV5-1	CASSLNDRERETQYF	TGCGCCAGCAGCTTGAACGACAGGGAGAGAGAGACCCAGTACTTC
TRBJ1-5	-	once	TRBV11-2	CASSLEGAPNQPQHF	TGTGCCAGCAGCTTAGAAGGGGCTCCCAATCAGCCCCAGCATTTT
TRBJ2-7	TRBD2	-	TRBV6-5	CASSSGLVSEQYF	TGTGCCAGCAGTTCAGGACTAGTTAGCGAGCAGTACTTC
TRBJ1-5	-	few	TRBV6-5	CASSVEHRDQPQHF	TGTGCCAGCAGTGTCGAGCACAGGGATCAGCCCCAGCATTTT
TRBJ1-3	-	few	TRBV11-2	CASSLRGMRGNTIYF	TGTGCCAGCAGCTTACGGGGGATGAGGGGAAACACCATATATTTT
TRBJ2-5	-	-	TRBV6-5	CASSRQETQYF	TGTGCCAGCAGCCGCCAAGAGACCCAGTACTTC
TRBJ1-1	TRBD1	-	TRBV28	CASRQHRDRKNTEAFF	TGTGCCAGCAGGCAACACCGGGACAGGAAAAACACTGAAGCTTTCTTT
TRBJ2-3	TRBD2	-	TRBV29-1	CSVELAGRDTQYF	TGCAGCGTTGAATTAGCGGGAAGAGATACGCAGTATTTT
TRBJ2-5	TRBD1	-	TRBV11-1	CASSSLQDRQETQYF	TGTGCCAGCAGCTCCTTACAGGACAGGCAAGAGACCCAGTACTTC
TRBJ1-2	TRBD1	-	TRBV27	CASREGGNYGYTF	TGTGCCAGCAGGGAAGGGGGCAACTATGGCTACACCTTC
TRBJ2-3	-	-	TRBV10-3	CAISESSSASLDTQYF	TGTGCCATCAGTGAGTCTAGTTCAGCTAGCCTTGATACGCAGTATTTT
TRBJ1-3	-	few	TRBV19	CATLSLVRNTIYF	TGTGCCACCTTATCACTGGTTCGAAACACCATATATTTT
TRBJ1-5	-	-	TRBV11-2	CASSLGASPNQPQHF	TGTGCCAGCAGCTTGGGGGCATCTCCCAATCAGCCCCAGCATTTT
TRBJ2-1	TRBD2	-	TRBV5-4	CASSFSGVSAGVNEQFF	TGTGCCAGCAGCTTTAGTGGAGTATCTGCGGGAGTCAATGAGCAGTTCTTC
TRBJ2-3	TRBD2	-	TRBV5-1	CASSLAGRGESDTQYF	TGCGCCAGCAGCTTGGCCGGTCGGGGGGAGTCAGATACGCAGTATTTT
TRBJ2-1	TRBD2	once	TRBV18	CASSPSSGEGYYNEQFF	TGTGCCAGCTCACCGTCGTCGGGGGAGGGCTACTACAATGAGCAGTTCTTC